Below are 26 T cell receptor beta chains sequenced from a single sample in a study of blood T cell repertoires in COVID-19. The assay was immunoSEQ multiplex PCR, and TCRdb's table has in-frame clones only and misses some. Of 250,000 or so clones listed, about 79% are singletons. Specimen: peripheral blood. All receptors derive from a man aged 35 to 55 who had recovered from COVID-19.

The V gene is TRBV27, the J gene TRBJ1-1; TRBD1 matches 7 bases. The V segment lost 3 bases and the J segment 4 bases; nucleotides outside the gene matches: 8. Germline CDR1 reads MNHEY; CDR2 reads SMNVEV (reference sequence). CDR3 length equals 15 residues. In DNA form, the CDR3 reads TGTGCCAGCAGTTTTCAGGGGGAGTATGGCACTGAAGCTTTCTTT. It yields the protein CASSFQGEYGTEAFF.

The V and J genes are TRBV2 and TRBJ1-1, with no clear D. Trimming removed 8 bases from V and 6 bases from J, with 4 bases in between. There are 9 residues in the CDR3. In germline, CDR1 is SNHLY, CDR2 FYNNEI. The CDR3 region is CASGAEAFF. DNA for the CDR3: TGTGCCAGCGGAGCTGAAGCTTTCTTT. Full variable domain (rest looked up from reference TRBV2 and TRBJ1-1): EPEVTQTPSHQVTQMGQEVILRCVPISNHLYFYWYRQILGQKVEFLVSFYNNEISEKSEIFDDQFSVERPDGSNFTLKIRSTKLEDSAMYFCASGAEAFFGQGTRLTVV.

The gene calls are TRBV21-1 and TRBJ2-5; the table calls TRBD1, which could not be checked here. TRBV21-1 is a pseudogene locus. The CDR3 spans 14 residues. The CDR3 loop reads CASSTQAQKETQYF. CDR3 bases: TGTGCCAGCAGCACACAGGCCCAAAAAGAGACCCAGTACTTC.

CDR3: CASSSGTSGNRWQTQYF. CDR3 coding DNA: TGTGCCAGTAGTTCGGGGACTAGCGGGAATCGATGGCAGACCCAGTACTTC. V usage is TRBV19 and J usage is TRBJ2-5; the match to TRBD2 covers 13 bases. The germline V gene encodes CDR1 LNHDA and CDR2 SQIVND (reference sequence). The length of the CDR3 is 17 residues. V trimming: 5 bases; J trimming: 6 bases; junction bases outside the gene matches: 12.

This chain connects TRBV10-3 to TRBJ2-2; 8 nucleotides match TRBD2. Germline CDR1 is ENHRY and CDR2 is SYGVKD. The CDR3 sequence is 15 residues long. Trimming at V came to 6 bases and at J to 0 bases, leaving 3 bases not matched to a gene. The CDR3 DNA reads as TGTGCCATCAGCACTAGCGGTCCGAACACCGGGGAGCTGTTTTTT. It specifies CAISTSGPNTGELFF.

The CDR3, as DNA: TGTGCCAGCAGTTACTCGCAGGTTTCACCCCTCCACTTT. This encodes CASSYSQVSPLHF. The gene calls are TRBV6-2 or TRBV6-3 and TRBJ1-6; D ambiguous. V was trimmed by 0 bases and J by 9 bases, leaving 6 bases between them. CDR3 length equals 13 residues. Germline lookup yields CDR1 MNHEY and CDR2 SVGEGT.

The chain joins TRBV4-3 to TRBJ2-7; possible D gene TRBD1, 6 bases. CDR3 length: 16 amino acids. Trimming removed 1 base from V and 0 bases from J, with 13 bases in between. Germline V CDR1 and CDR2: LGHNA, YSLEER. The CDR3 bases are TGCGCCAGCAGCCAAGCACAGGGCCTCAGCTCCTACGAGCAGTACTTC. This sequence encodes CASSQAQGLSSYEQYF.

CDR3 region: CASSSSNTEAFF. The CDR3 DNA follows: TGTGCCAGCAGCTCCTCGAACACTGAAGCTTTCTTT. This chain joins TRBV9 and TRBJ1-1; D remains ambiguous. Germline assignment: CDR1 SGDLS and CDR2 YYNGEE. The CDR3 runs to 12 residues. Trimming took off 4 bases at V and 1 base at J, with 5 bases between the two ends.

The rearrangement links TRBV7-2 to TRBJ2-5; D might be TRBD1 (6 bases). The V end lost 8 bases, the J end lost 3 bases, and 13 bases lay between the germline ends. Germline V gene sequence: CDR1 SGHTA, CDR2 FQGNSA. The length of the CDR3 is 13 residues. CDR3: CASGTYDEETQYF. The CDR3 region has the DNA TGTGCCAGCGGGACATATGACGAAGAGACCCAGTACTTC.

The V gene is TRBV19, the J gene TRBJ2-3, with D maybe TRBD2 (7 bases). The germline gives CDR1 LNHDA, CDR2 SQIVND (reference sequence). This CDR3 region has 16 residues. Trimming cost V 7 bases and J 3 bases, with 20 bases left between them. Here the CDR3 reads CASTAGAELGTDTQYF. The CDR3, as DNA: TGTGCCAGTACCGCGGGGGCGGAGTTGGGGACAGATACGCAGTATTTT. Full variable domain (rest looked up from reference TRBV19 and TRBJ2-3): DGGITQSPKYLFRKEGQNVTLSCEQNLNHDAMYWYRQDPGQGLRLIYYSQIVNDFQKGDIAEGYSVSREKKESFPLTVTSAQKNPTAFYLCASTAGAELGTDTQYFGPGTRLTVL.

CDR3: CSAARVNEAFF. CDR3 coding DNA: TGCAGTGCAGCCAGGGTCAATGAAGCTTTCTTT. The chain employs TRBV20-1 and TRBJ1-1; weak D call: TRBD1 (5 bases). The CDR3 has 11 residues. Germline V gene lookup returns CDR1 DFQATT and CDR2 SNEGSKA (reference sequence). With 6 bases removed from V and 7 bases from J, the gap between germline ends came to 12 bases.

The J gene is TRBJ1-5, the V gene TRBV18; TRBD1 might be the D (6 bases). CDR3 length: 14 residues. V gave up 2 bases and J gave up 6 bases, with 11 bases separating them. CDR1 and CDR2 (germline): KGHSH, LQKENI. The CDR3 spells CASSPGGAGQPQHF. Written as DNA, the CDR3 is TGTGCCAGCTCACCAGGGGGGGCAGGTCAGCCCCAGCATTTT.

V gene TRBV7-2 combines with J gene TRBJ2-3; no clear D. Trimming shortened V by 5 bases and J by 6 bases, and 9 bases separated the two germline ends. The CDR3 runs to 12 residues. Germline values: CDR1 SGHTA, CDR2 FQGNSA. The CDR3 DNA sequence: TGTGCCAGCAGCCCCCCCCCGGATACGCAGTATTTT. As protein: CASSPPPDTQYF.

The rearrangement uses TRBV28 and TRBJ1-2; D gene unclear. With 10 bases removed from V and 2 bases from J, the gap between germline ends came to 11 bases. This CDR3 has 12 residues. Germline CDR1 reads MDHEN; CDR2 reads SYDVKM. The CDR3 here is CATSSLNYGYTF. The CDR3 DNA reads as TGTGCCACCTCGTCCCTGAACTATGGCTACACCTTC.

As for this clone: Within the sample, other DNA sequences also encode this same CDR3. J is TRBJ2-3 and V is TRBV2, with 11 bases matching TRBD2. This CDR3 contains 15 residues. V dropped 6 bases and J dropped 1; count of bases not matched to a gene: 3. The germline V gene has CDR1 SNHLY and CDR2 FYNNEI. The DNA for the CDR3 is TGTGCCAGCAGCCTACTAGCGGGGGGCACAGATACGCAGTATTTT. Translation gives CASSLLAGGTDTQYF. Supplemented by reference TRBV2 and TRBJ2-3, the full variable domain reads EPEVTQTPSHQVTQMGQEVILRCVPISNHLYFYWYRQILGQKVEFLVSFYNNEISEKSEIFDDQFSVERPDGSNFTLKIRSTKLEDSAMYFCASSLLAGGTDTQYFGPGTRLTVL.

This sequence joins TRBV12-5 and TRBJ1-1; D uncertain. Trimming removed 5 bases at V and 4 bases at J, with 14 bases between. This CDR3 spans 14 amino acids. Germline CDR1 reads LGHNT; CDR2 reads FRNRAP. In nucleotides, the CDR3 is TGTGCTAGTGGTATGAGGGCAGGAGGCACTGAAGCTTTCTTT. Its translation is CASGMRAGGTEAFF.

The CDR3 loop reads CASSQQGASYNEQFF. The CDR3 nucleotides are TGTGCCAGCAGTCAACAGGGGGCCTCCTACAATGAGCAGTTCTTC. The V gene is TRBV27, the J gene TRBJ2-1; 9 nucleotides match TRBD1. The V gene end was trimmed by 5 bases and the J gene end by 0 bases; junction bases not matched to a gene: 2. Per germline, CDR1 MNHEY and CDR2 SMNVEV (reference sequence). This CDR3 is built from 15 residues.

J is TRBJ1-2 and V is TRBV5-5; 8 bases map to TRBD1. CDR1 is SGHKS and CDR2 is YYEKEE in the germline V gene (reference sequence). With V trimmed by 4 bases and J by 6 bases, 8 bases remained unmatched. CDR3 length: 14 amino acids. DNA of the CDR3: TGTGCCAGCAGCCCTACTACACAGGGGGATGGCTACACCTTC. It specifies CASSPTTQGDGYTF.

J is TRBJ2-2 and V is TRBV5-1; no clear D gene. Germline loops: CDR1 SGHRS, CDR2 YFSETQ. Trimming took 0 bases from V and 1 from J, leaving 4 bases between them. The CDR3 has 14 amino acids. Here the CDR3 DNA reads TGCGCCAGCAGCTTGGCCTGGAACACCGGGGAGCTGTTTTTT. As protein: CASSLAWNTGELFF.

The chain uses TRBV7-2 and TRBJ2-1; 7 positions agree with TRBD1. This CDR3 is built from 13 residues. Germline CDR1 and CDR2: SGHTA and FQGNSA. Trimming cost V 5 bases and J 7 bases; bases outside gene matches: 5. CDR3 nucleotide sequence: TGTGCCAGCAGCCAAGACAGGGAGAATGAGCAGTTCTTC. It specifies CASSQDRENEQFF.

The rearrangement uses TRBV29-1 and TRBJ1-2, with a weak D call TRBD1 (5 bases). V gave up 6 bases and J gave up 2 bases, with 13 bases separating them. Germline loops: CDR1 SQVTM, CDR2 ANQGSEA. CDR3 length: 13 residues. The CDR3 sequence: CSVIGHDNYGYTF. The CDR3 DNA reads TGCAGCGTCATAGGACACGACAACTATGGCTACACCTTC.

V and J are TRBV2 and TRBJ1-1; D gene uncertain. The CDR3 is 15 residues long. The germline gives CDR1 SNHLY, CDR2 FYNNEI. Trimming removed 4 bases at V and 0 bases at J, with 12 bases between. CDR3: CASSVPGRMNTEAFF. The CDR3 nucleotides are TGTGCCAGCAGTGTGCCGGGGAGAATGAACACTGAAGCTTTCTTT.

The gene calls are TRBV13 and TRBJ2-2; D perhaps matches TRBD1 (5 bases). V lost 2 bases to trimming and J lost 6 bases, with 10 bases between them. The CDR3 sequence is 14 residues long. The germline gives CDR1 PRHDT, CDR2 FYEKMQ (reference sequence). The DNA of the CDR3 is TGTGCCAGCAGCTTAAAGGTGGGGCCCGGGGAGCTGTTTTTT. It yields the protein CASSLKVGPGELFF.

The chain has TRBV7-2 and TRBJ1-5; perhaps TRBD1 as D (6 bases). Trimming took off 5 bases at V and 7 bases at J, with 15 bases between the two ends. Germline values: CDR1 SGHTA, CDR2 FQGNSA. The CDR3 totals 14 residues. The CDR3 coding sequence is TGTGCCAGCAGCCCCGTGGGAGGGGGGCAGCCCCAGCATTTT. Translated: CASSPVGGGQPQHF. The entire variable domain, with the rest obtained from reference TRBV7-2 and TRBJ1-5, is as follows: GAGVSQSPSNKVTEKGKDVELRCDPISGHTALYWYRQSLGQGLEFLIYFQGNSAPDKSGLPSDRFSAERTGGSVSTLTIQRTQQEDSAVYLCASSPVGGGQPQHFGDGTRLSIL.

Only one count was recorded for this clone. This chain connects TRBV7-2 to TRBJ2-7; 7 bases are shared with TRBD1. CDR1 SGHTA and CDR2 FQGNSA come from the germline V gene. V lost 1 base to trimming and J lost 6 bases; unmatched junction nucleotides: 6. The CDR3 runs 14 residues. CDR3 loop: CASSLGRGGFEQYF. Written as DNA, the CDR3 is TGTGCCAGCAGCTTAGGAAGAGGGGGCTTCGAGCAGTACTTC.

The chain is built from TRBV6-5 and TRBJ2-7; TRBD1 matches at 10 bases. The CDR3 sequence is 14 residues long. V dropped 7 bases and J dropped 1; count of bases not matched to a gene: 4. Per germline, CDR1 MNHEY and CDR2 SVGAGI. CDR3 in DNA: TGTGCCAGCACCACGGGACAGGGGTCCTACGAGCAGTACTTC. Its translation: CASTTGQGSYEQYF.